The clone carrying this T cell receptor beta chain was counted many times. No antigen is known for it. These data belong to a study of identical twins. Study observations and caveats: Excess low generation probability was seen in twin-shared out-of-frame alpha sequences. Abundant beta clonotypes from cord blood bore fewer insertions; memory repertoires lacked this pattern.

TCRdb independently ran MiXCR on the 5' RACE reads; one entry per CDR3 protein. The data contain roughly 570,000 distinct CDR3 sequences, nearly 10% of them seen just once; the ten biggest clones take up roughly 3%. This same sample was also part of a study on yellow fever vaccine responses in identical twins.

The sample comprised PBMCs. This clonotype originated in a woman between 18 and 29 years old in good health.

The CDR3 nucleotides are TGTGCCAGTAGTAACCACAATTCACCCCTCCACTTT. Its translation: CASSNHNSPLHF. The chain has TRBV19 and TRBJ1-6, with D unclear. Germline V gene data show CDR1 as LNHDA and CDR2 as SQIVND (reference sequence). The ends were cut back, 4 bases at V and 7 bases at J, with 5 bases in the middle. The CDR3 totals 12 residues. Full variable domain (rest looked up from reference TRBV19 and TRBJ1-6): DGGITQSPKYLFRKEGQNVTLSCEQNLNHDAMYWYRQDPGQGLRLIYYSQIVNDFQKGDIAEGYSVSREKKESFPLTVTSAQKNPTAFYLCASSNHNSPLHFGNGTRLTVT.